The sequence of this T cell receptor beta chain was determined in a study of blood T cell repertoires in COVID-19. At the level of the study: PBMCs, B-cell-depleted T cells, or T cells were the source of the cDNA or gDNA that made up the material.

J gave up 7 bases and V 3 bases, and 4 bases lay outside the gene matches. CDR1 and CDR2 (germline): MNHEY, SMNVEV (reference sequence). This CDR3 comprises 13 residues. Sequencing was performed with immunoSEQ multiplex PCR; in TCRdb, only in-frame clones are kept and a portion is missing. This table has roughly 140,000 clones, about 90% appearing once. This clone was detected only once. V is TRBV27 and J is TRBJ2-3; 7 nucleotides line up with TRBD2. Sequencing input: PBMCs or T cells enriched from blood (not recorded which). This TCR came from a man aged 55 to 70 who had recovered from COVID-19. The CDR3 DNA sequence: TGTGCCAGCAGTTTTGCACTAGCGAATACGCAGTATTTT. This gives the protein CASSFALANTQYF.